These T cell receptor beta chains were read from a single sample in a study of cytomegalovirus exposure and HLA in healthy donors. Assay: immunoSEQ multiplex PCR; the TCRdb copy retains only in-frame clones and omits some. The table shows under 300,000 clones, with 72% occurring only once. Input material: PBMCs. The receptors stem from a female donor in good health and CMV-seronegative. The CDR3 runs from the conserved cysteine through the conserved F or W. Fields, in order: J gene, clone size, V gene, D gene, CDR3 length, CDR3 protein, CDR3 DNA. A D gene is named only where the DNA matches it firmly. Clone sizes are given selectively: once, few, many, or a class where the clone is expanded.

J gene: TRBJ2-4; clone size: .; V gene: TRBV29-1; D gene: TRBD1; CDR3 length: 13; CDR3 protein: CSGGQGASNIQYF; CDR3 DNA: TGCAGCGGGGGACAGGGGGCTTCAAACATTCAGTACTTC
J gene: TRBJ2-3; clone size: .; V gene: TRBV6-4; D gene: .; CDR3 length: 15; CDR3 protein: CASARESGRADTQYF; CDR3 DNA: TGTGCCAGCGCGAGAGAGAGCGGTAGAGCGGATACGCAGTATTTT
J gene: TRBJ1-2; clone size: .; V gene: TRBV28; D gene: .; CDR3 length: 16; CDR3 protein: CASSSPSLGGTHGYTF; CDR3 DNA: TGTGCCAGCAGTTCCCCCTCCCTTGGAGGTACGCATGGCTACACCTTC
J gene: TRBJ2-1; clone size: few; V gene: TRBV7-8; D gene: TRBD1; CDR3 length: 17; CDR3 protein: CASSLSYEGGRGNEQFF; CDR3 DNA: TGTGCCAGCAGCTTATCCTACGAAGGGGGCAGGGGCAATGAGCAGTTCTTC
J gene: TRBJ1-2; clone size: .; V gene: TRBV11-3; D gene: .; CDR3 length: 16; CDR3 protein: CASSLGGRETNHGYTF; CDR3 DNA: TGTGCCAGCAGCTTAGGGGGCCGGGAGACCAACCATGGCTACACCTTC
J gene: TRBJ2-3; clone size: .; V gene: TRBV5-5; D gene: TRBD2; CDR3 length: 16; CDR3 protein: CASSTGTSGYTDTQYF; CDR3 DNA: TGTGCCAGCAGCACCGGGACTAGCGGATACACAGATACGCAGTATTTT
J gene: TRBJ2-5; clone size: .; V gene: TRBV27; D gene: .; CDR3 length: 12; CDR3 protein: CASSPAGWTQYF; CDR3 DNA: TGTGCCAGCAGTCCCGCGGGTTGGACCCAGTACTTC
J gene: TRBJ1-5; clone size: once; V gene: TRBV7-2; D gene: .; CDR3 length: 13; CDR3 protein: CASSFRRDQPQHF; CDR3 DNA: TGTGCCAGCAGCTTTCGGAGGGATCAGCCCCAGCATTTT
J gene: TRBJ2-2; clone size: .; V gene: TRBV6-5; D gene: .; CDR3 length: 15; CDR3 protein: CASSYSMSNTGELFF; CDR3 DNA: TGTGCCAGCAGTTACTCAATGAGTAACACCGGGGAGCTGTTTTTT
J gene: TRBJ1-2; clone size: once; V gene: TRBV7-9; D gene: .; CDR3 length: 14; CDR3 protein: CASSLNSRCYGYTF; CDR3 DNA: TGTGCCAGCAGCTTAAACTCTCGTTGCTATGGCTACACCTTC
J gene: TRBJ2-3; clone size: .; V gene: TRBV6-4; D gene: TRBD1; CDR3 length: 16; CDR3 protein: CASSDSGTGRPDTQYF; CDR3 DNA: TGTGCCAGCAGTGACTCCGGGACAGGGCGTCCAGATACGCAGTATTTT
J gene: TRBJ1-2; clone size: .; V gene: TRBV10-2; D gene: TRBD1; CDR3 length: 12; CDR3 protein: CASTEGQGGYTF; CDR3 DNA: TGCGCCAGCACTGAAGGACAGGGCGGCTACACCTTC
J gene: TRBJ1-5; clone size: .; V gene: TRBV30; D gene: .; CDR3 length: 14; CDR3 protein: CAWSRQYVDQPQHF; CDR3 DNA: TGTGCCTGGAGTCGACAGTACGTAGATCAGCCCCAGCATTTT